The T cell receptor beta chain under discussion was sequenced for a study of T cell responses to AZD1222 COVID-19 vaccine. Regarding the study as a whole: The number of AZD1222 recipients seropositive at baseline was only five or six. Unmutated variant regions are reportedly targeted by nearly half of spike-specific TCRs. A mostly white British donor set with more females was recruited, and clonal diversity was possibly underestimated. Spike-specific TCR breadth and depth were elevated following two AZD1222 doses.

Data came from immunoSEQ multiplex PCR; TCRdb stores just in-frame clones and leaves some out. The profile shows 150,000 to 200,000 clones, roughly 92% of them singletons. A word on this clone: The antigen is unknown.

Trimming took 6 bases from V and 3 from J, leaving 14 bases between them. Germline CDR1 reads LNHDA; CDR2 reads SQIVND (reference sequence). The CDR3 contains 14 residues. This specimen was peripheral blood, taken 28 days after the second dose of the MenACWY control vaccine. The TCR comes from an adult who received the MenACWY meningococcal vaccine as a control. This rearrangement joins TRBV19 to TRBJ1-1, with D unresolved. CDR3 DNA sequence: TGTGCCAGTAGCTTCCAAAGGAGGGACACTGAAGCTTTCTTT. Translated, it gives CASSFQRRDTEAFF.